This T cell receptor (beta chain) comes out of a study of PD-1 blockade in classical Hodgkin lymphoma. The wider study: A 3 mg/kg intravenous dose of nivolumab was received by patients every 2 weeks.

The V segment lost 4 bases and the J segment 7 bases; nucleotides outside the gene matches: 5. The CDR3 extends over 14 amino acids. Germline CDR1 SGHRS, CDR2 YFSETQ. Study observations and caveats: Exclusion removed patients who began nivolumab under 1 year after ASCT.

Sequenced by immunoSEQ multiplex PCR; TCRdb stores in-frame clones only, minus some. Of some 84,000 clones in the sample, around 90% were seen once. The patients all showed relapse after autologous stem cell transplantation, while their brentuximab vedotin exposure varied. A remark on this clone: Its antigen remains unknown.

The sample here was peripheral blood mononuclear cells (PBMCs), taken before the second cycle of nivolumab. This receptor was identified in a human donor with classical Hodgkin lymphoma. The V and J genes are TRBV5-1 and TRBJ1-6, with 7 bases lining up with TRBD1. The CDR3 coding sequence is TGCGCCAGCAGCGCCGGGACAGAAAATTCACCCCTCCACTTT. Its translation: CASSAGTENSPLHF.